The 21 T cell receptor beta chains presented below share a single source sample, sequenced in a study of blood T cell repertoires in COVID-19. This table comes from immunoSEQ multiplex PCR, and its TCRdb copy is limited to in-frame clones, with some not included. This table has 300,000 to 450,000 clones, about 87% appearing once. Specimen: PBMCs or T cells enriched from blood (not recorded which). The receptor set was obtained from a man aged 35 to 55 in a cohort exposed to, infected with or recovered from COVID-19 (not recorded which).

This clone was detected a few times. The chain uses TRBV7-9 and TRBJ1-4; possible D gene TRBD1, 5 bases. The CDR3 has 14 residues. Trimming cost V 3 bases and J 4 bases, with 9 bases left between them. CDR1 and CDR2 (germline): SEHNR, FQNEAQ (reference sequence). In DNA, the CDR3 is TGTGCCAGCAGCTTTTGGGGCGTTAATGAAAAACTGTTTTTT. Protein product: CASSFWGVNEKLFF.

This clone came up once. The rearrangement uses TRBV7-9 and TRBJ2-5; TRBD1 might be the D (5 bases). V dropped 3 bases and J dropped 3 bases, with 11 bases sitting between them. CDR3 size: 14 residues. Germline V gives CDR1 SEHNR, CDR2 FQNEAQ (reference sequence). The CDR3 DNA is TGTGCCAGCAGCTTTGCCGGACACAAAGAGACCCAGTACTTC. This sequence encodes CASSFAGHKETQYF.

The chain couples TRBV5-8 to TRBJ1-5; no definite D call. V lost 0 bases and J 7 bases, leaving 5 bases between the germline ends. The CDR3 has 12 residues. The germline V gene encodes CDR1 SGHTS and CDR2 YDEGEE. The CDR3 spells CASSLAGQPQHF. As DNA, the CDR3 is TGTGCCAGCAGCTTGGCGGGGCAGCCCCAGCATTTT.

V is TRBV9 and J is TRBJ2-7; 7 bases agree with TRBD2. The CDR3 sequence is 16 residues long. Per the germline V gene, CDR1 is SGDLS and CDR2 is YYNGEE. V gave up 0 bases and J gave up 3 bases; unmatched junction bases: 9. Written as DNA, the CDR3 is TGTGCCAGCAGCGTAGTAGATGGCGGGGGATTCTACGAGCAGTACTTC. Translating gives CASSVVDGGGFYEQYF.

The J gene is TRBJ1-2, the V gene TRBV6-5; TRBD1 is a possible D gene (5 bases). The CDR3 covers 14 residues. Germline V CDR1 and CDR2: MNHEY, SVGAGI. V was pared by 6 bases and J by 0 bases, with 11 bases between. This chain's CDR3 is CASRPTASNYGYTF. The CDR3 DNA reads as TGTGCCAGCAGGCCGACAGCTTCTAACTATGGCTACACCTTC.

CDR3: CASSSQRDTGELFF. The CDR3 nucleotides read TGTGCCAGCAGTTCCCAGCGGGACACCGGGGAGCTGTTTTTT. V is TRBV27 and J is TRBJ2-2; a weak D match, TRBD2 (6 bases). The CDR3 totals 14 residues. V gave up 4 bases and J gave up 3 bases, with 9 bases separating them. Germline V gene sequence: CDR1 MNHEY, CDR2 SMNVEV (reference sequence).

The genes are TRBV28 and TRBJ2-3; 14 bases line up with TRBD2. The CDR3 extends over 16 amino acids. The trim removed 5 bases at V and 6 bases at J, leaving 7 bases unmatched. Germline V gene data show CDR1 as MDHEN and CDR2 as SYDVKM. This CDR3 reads CASSDGTSGGRDTQYF. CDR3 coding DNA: TGTGCCAGCAGTGACGGGACTAGCGGGGGCCGGGATACGCAGTATTTT.

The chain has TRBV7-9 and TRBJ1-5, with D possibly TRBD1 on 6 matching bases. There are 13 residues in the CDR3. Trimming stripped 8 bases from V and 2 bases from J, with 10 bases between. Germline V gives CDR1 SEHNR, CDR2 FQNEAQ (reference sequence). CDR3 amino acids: CASQGNGNQPQHF. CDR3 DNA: TGTGCCAGCCAGGGGAATGGCAATCAGCCCCAGCATTTT.

CDR3 coding DNA: TGTGCCATCAGGGACAGGGCGCCAGGAAAACTGTTTTTT. It specifies CAIRDRAPGKLFF. V usage is TRBV10-3 and J usage is TRBJ1-4, with TRBD1 matching 8 bases. Germline trimming cut 6 bases from V and 10 bases from J; bases unmatched to any gene: 7. Germline lookup yields CDR1 ENHRY and CDR2 SYGVKD. The CDR3 is made up of 13 amino acids.

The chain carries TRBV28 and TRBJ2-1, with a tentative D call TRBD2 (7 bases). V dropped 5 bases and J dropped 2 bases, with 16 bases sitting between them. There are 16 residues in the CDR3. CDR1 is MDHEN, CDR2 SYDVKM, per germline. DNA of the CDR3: TGTGCCAGCAGTCCCCCGGGGGGCGGGACCTACAATGAGCAGTTCTTC. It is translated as CASSPPGGGTYNEQFF.

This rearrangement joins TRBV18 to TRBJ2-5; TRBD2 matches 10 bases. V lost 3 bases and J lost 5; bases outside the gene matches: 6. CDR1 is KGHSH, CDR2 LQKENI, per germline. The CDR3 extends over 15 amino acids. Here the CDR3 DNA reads TGTGCCAGCTCACCTTCGCGTAGCGGGGGGGAGACCCAGTACTTC. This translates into CASSPSRSGGETQYF. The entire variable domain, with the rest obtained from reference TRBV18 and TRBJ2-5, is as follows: NAGVMQNPRHLVRRRGQEARLRCSPMKGHSHVYWYRQLPEEGLKFMVYLQKENIIDESGMPKERFSAEFPKEGPSILRIQQVVRGDSAAYFCASSPSRSGGETQYFGPGTRLLVL.

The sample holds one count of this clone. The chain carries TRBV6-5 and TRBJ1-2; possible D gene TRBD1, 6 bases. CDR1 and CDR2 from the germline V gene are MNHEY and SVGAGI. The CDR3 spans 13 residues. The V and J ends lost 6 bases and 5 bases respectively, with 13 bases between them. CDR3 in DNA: TGTGCCAGCAGAGGGGGGGGAACGTATGGCTACACCTTC. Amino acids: CASRGGGTYGYTF.

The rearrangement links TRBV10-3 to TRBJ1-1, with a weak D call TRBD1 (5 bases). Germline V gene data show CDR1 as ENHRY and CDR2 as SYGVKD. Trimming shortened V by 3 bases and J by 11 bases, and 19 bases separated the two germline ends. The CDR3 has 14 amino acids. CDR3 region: CAISDQGPMKYAFF. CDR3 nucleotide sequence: TGTGCCATCAGTGATCAGGGCCCGATGAAGTATGCTTTCTTT.

DNA for the CDR3: TGCGCCAGCAGTGAAGGACAGGGGGCCGAGACCCAGTACTTC. Translated: CASSEGQGAETQYF. The rearrangement joins TRBV10-1 to TRBJ2-5; 11 nucleotides match TRBD1. The germline gives CDR1 WNHNN, CDR2 SYGVQD (reference sequence). V trimming: 3 bases; J trimming: 5 bases; junction bases outside the gene matches: 2. This CDR3 spans 14 amino acids.

CDR3 region: CASSPGTSGYEQYF. The CDR3 bases are TGTGCCAGCAGCCCGGGGACTAGCGGCTACGAGCAGTACTTC. The chain has TRBV7-9 and TRBJ2-7; TRBD2 aligns across 11 bases. Germline-derived CDR1 and CDR2 are SEHNR and FQNEAQ (reference sequence). This CDR3 is built from 14 residues. The V gene end was trimmed by 5 bases and the J gene end by 3 bases; junction bases not matched to a gene: 3.

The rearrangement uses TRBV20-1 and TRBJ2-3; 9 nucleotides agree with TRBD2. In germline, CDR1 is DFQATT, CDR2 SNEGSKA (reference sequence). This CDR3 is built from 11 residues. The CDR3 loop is CRGAGGDTQYF. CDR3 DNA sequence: TGCAGGGGAGCGGGAGGCGATACGCAGTATTTT.

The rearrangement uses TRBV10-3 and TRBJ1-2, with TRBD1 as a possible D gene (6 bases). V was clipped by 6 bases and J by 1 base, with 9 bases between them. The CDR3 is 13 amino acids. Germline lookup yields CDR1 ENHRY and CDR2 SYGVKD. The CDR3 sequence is CAIRPDSNYGYTF. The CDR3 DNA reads TGTGCCATCAGACCGGACAGTAACTATGGCTACACCTTC.

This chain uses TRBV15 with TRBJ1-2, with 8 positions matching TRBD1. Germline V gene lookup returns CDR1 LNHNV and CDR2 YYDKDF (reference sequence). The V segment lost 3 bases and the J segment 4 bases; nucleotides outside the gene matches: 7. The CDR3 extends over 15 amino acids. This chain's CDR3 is CATSSGQGHIYGYTF. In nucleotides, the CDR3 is TGTGCCACCAGCAGCGGACAGGGCCATATCTATGGCTACACCTTC.

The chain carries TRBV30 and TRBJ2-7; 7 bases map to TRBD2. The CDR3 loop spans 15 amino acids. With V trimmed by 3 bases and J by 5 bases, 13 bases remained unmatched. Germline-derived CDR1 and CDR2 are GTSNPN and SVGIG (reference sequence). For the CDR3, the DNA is TGTGCCTGGAGAGGTATAGGACTAGTGGCTGACGAGCAGTACTTC. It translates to CAWRGIGLVADEQYF.

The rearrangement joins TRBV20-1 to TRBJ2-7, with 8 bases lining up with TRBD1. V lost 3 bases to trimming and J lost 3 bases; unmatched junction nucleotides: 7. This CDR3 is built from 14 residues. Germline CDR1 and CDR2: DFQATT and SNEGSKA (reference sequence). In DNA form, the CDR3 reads TGCAGTGCTAGTGGACAGGGCCCGGGCTACGAGCAGTACTTC. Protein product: CSASGQGPGYEQYF.

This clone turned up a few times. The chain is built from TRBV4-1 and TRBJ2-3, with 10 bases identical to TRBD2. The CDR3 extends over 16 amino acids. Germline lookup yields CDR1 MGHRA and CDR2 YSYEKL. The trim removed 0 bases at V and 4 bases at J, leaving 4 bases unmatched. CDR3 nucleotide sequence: TGCGCCAGCAGCCAAGACAGGACTAGCGGTGCAGATACGCAGTATTTT. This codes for CASSQDRTSGADTQYF.